These T cell receptor beta chains were read from a single sample in a study of shared clonotypes between healthy human individuals. The data were produced by immunoSEQ multiplex PCR, yet TCRdb's version contains in-frame clones alone and is incomplete. This sample has hundreds of thousands of clones, with about 96% found just once. The source material was naive CD8+ T cells sorted from blood. These receptors all come from a woman in her 30s in good health. Both conserved end residues are part of each CDR3. D genes are given only for firm matches. A clone size is listed for some rows: how often the clone was seen (once, few, many), or a class if it is expanded.

J gene: TRBJ2-1
D gene: TRBD2
clone size: .
V gene: TRBV7-8
CDR3 DNA: TGTGCCAGCAGCTTAGAGGGACAACTAGCGGGAGTCTACAATGAGCAGTTCTTC
CDR3 protein: CASSLEGQLAGVYNEQFF

J gene: TRBJ2-5
D gene: TRBD2
clone size: .
V gene: TRBV5-1
CDR3 DNA: TGCGCCAGCAGCTTCGGACTAGCGGGAGGAGTCCAAGAGACCCAGTACTTC
CDR3 protein: CASSFGLAGGVQETQYF

J gene: TRBJ1-5
D gene: .
clone size: .
V gene: TRBV27
CDR3 DNA: TGTGCCAGCAGTTCCGGGACATCTAGCAATCAGCCCCAGCATTTT
CDR3 protein: CASSSGTSSNQPQHF

J gene: TRBJ1-2
D gene: .
clone size: .
V gene: TRBV14
CDR3 DNA: TGTGCCAGCAGCCAAGATCAGGTTTCTAACTATGGCTACACCTTC
CDR3 protein: CASSQDQVSNYGYTF

J gene: TRBJ2-2
D gene: .
clone size: once
V gene: TRBV6-1
CDR3 DNA: TGTGCCAGCAGGAGAGGGGAGTTCGACACCGGGGAGCTGTTTTTT
CDR3 protein: CASRRGEFDTGELFF

J gene: TRBJ1-1
D gene: .
clone size: .
V gene: TRBV2
CDR3 DNA: TGTGCCAGCAGTGAAGCAATGGCCCGAGGCGTGAACACTGAAGCTTTCTTT
CDR3 protein: CASSEAMARGVNTEAFF

J gene: TRBJ2-3
D gene: .
clone size: .
V gene: TRBV9
CDR3 DNA: TGTGCCAGCAGCGGGACCGTTACCACAGATACGCAGTATTTT
CDR3 protein: CASSGTVTTDTQYF

J gene: TRBJ1-1
D gene: TRBD1
clone size: .
V gene: TRBV28
CDR3 DNA: TGTGCCAGCAGTTTCCCGGGACAGGGAGATGAAGCTTTCTTT
CDR3 protein: CASSFPGQGDEAFF

J gene: TRBJ2-7
D gene: .
clone size: .
V gene: TRBV4-2
CDR3 DNA: TGTGCCAGCAGCCTCAGTAGGGGACCCTACGAGCAGTACTTC
CDR3 protein: CASSLSRGPYEQYF

J gene: TRBJ1-1
D gene: TRBD1
clone size: .
V gene: TRBV6-5
CDR3 DNA: TGTGCCAGCAGTTACGACCAGGGGGCGCGCACTGAAGCTTTCTTT
CDR3 protein: CASSYDQGARTEAFF

J gene: TRBJ2-1
D gene: TRBD2
clone size: .
V gene: TRBV6-5
CDR3 DNA: TGTGCCAGCAGTCCCGGACTAGCCTCCTACAATGAGCAGTTCTTC
CDR3 protein: CASSPGLASYNEQFF

J gene: TRBJ2-1
D gene: TRBD2
clone size: .
V gene: TRBV27
CDR3 DNA: TGTGCCAGCAGTTTGGCCCCTAGCGGGGGTTACAATGAGCAGTTCTTC
CDR3 protein: CASSLAPSGGYNEQFF

J gene: TRBJ1-1
D gene: .
clone size: .
V gene: TRBV7-6
CDR3 DNA: TGTGCCAGCAGCTTAGGAGGGTCGAACACTGAAGCTTTCTTT
CDR3 protein: CASSLGGSNTEAFF

J gene: TRBJ2-6
D gene: TRBD1
clone size: .
V gene: TRBV7-9
CDR3 DNA: TGTGCCAGCAGCCACAGGGGAGCTGGGGCCAACGTCCTGACTTTC
CDR3 protein: CASSHRGAGANVLTF

J gene: TRBJ2-7
D gene: .
clone size: .
V gene: TRBV4-1
CDR3 DNA: TGCGCCAGCAGCCTACAGGGCTACGAGCAGTACTTC
CDR3 protein: CASSLQGYEQYF

J gene: TRBJ2-7
D gene: .
clone size: .
V gene: TRBV28
CDR3 DNA: TGTGCCAGCAGTGAGGAAGGCTACGAGCAGTACTTC
CDR3 protein: CASSEEGYEQYF

J gene: TRBJ2-7
D gene: TRBD2
clone size: .
V gene: TRBV27
CDR3 DNA: TGTGCCAGCAGTTTAACTGCTAGCGGGAGAAACGAGCAGTACTTC
CDR3 protein: CASSLTASGRNEQYF

J gene: TRBJ2-3
D gene: TRBD1
clone size: .
V gene: TRBV7-9
CDR3 DNA: TGTGCCAGCAGCTCCGGACAGGGCACAGATACGCAGTATTTT
CDR3 protein: CASSSGQGTDTQYF

J gene: TRBJ2-1
D gene: TRBD2
clone size: .
V gene: TRBV29-1
CDR3 DNA: TGCAGCGCAGGGACTAGCGGGAGGAGGGCGTACAATGAGCAGTTCTTC
CDR3 protein: CSAGTSGRRAYNEQFF

J gene: TRBJ2-3
D gene: .
clone size: .
V gene: TRBV7-9
CDR3 DNA: TGTGCCAGCAGCCCCCGGGGAGGGGGACTGACAGATACGCAGTATTTT
CDR3 protein: CASSPRGGGLTDTQYF

J gene: TRBJ1-1
D gene: .
clone size: few
V gene: TRBV19
CDR3 DNA: TGTGCCAGTACCCGCCAACACCTGGAGCCGAACACTGAAGCTTTCTTT
CDR3 protein: CASTRQHLEPNTEAFF

J gene: TRBJ1-1
D gene: .
clone size: .
V gene: TRBV27
CDR3 DNA: TGTGCCAGCGGTTTACCAGGATGGGGCCAATTGACCACTGAAGCTTTCTTT
CDR3 protein: CASGLPGWGQLTTEAFF

J gene: TRBJ1-5
D gene: .
clone size: .
V gene: TRBV15
CDR3 DNA: TGTGCCACCAGCAGAGATGTACCGTTCAATCAGCCCCAGCATTTT
CDR3 protein: CATSRDVPFNQPQHF

J gene: TRBJ2-2
D gene: TRBD2
clone size: .
V gene: TRBV27
CDR3 DNA: TGTGCCAGCAGTTTAACGCTAGCGGGAGGTCCCGGGGAGCTGTTTTTT
CDR3 protein: CASSLTLAGGPGELFF

J gene: TRBJ2-1
D gene: .
clone size: .
V gene: TRBV19
CDR3 DNA: TGTGCCAGTAGTATAGGAGTAAATGATGAGCAGTTCTTC
CDR3 protein: CASSIGVNDEQFF

J gene: TRBJ2-7
D gene: .
clone size: .
V gene: TRBV7-8
CDR3 DNA: TGTGCCAGCAGCTTCCTGGACAGCTCCTACGAGCAGTACTTC
CDR3 protein: CASSFLDSSYEQYF

J gene: TRBJ2-7
D gene: TRBD1
clone size: .
V gene: TRBV30
CDR3 DNA: TGTGCCTGGGCCCCAGGGGGCGGCCTTGGCTACGAGCAGTACTTC
CDR3 protein: CAWAPGGGLGYEQYF

J gene: TRBJ2-3
D gene: TRBD2
clone size: .
V gene: TRBV5-8
CDR3 DNA: TGTGCCAGCAGCCTGGGACTAGCGGGAGATACGCAGTATTTT
CDR3 protein: CASSLGLAGDTQYF

J gene: TRBJ2-7
D gene: .
clone size: .
V gene: TRBV28
CDR3 DNA: TGTGCCAGCAGATATTTAGGTCAGGGCGCAGAGCAGTACTTC
CDR3 protein: CASRYLGQGAEQYF

J gene: TRBJ1-4
D gene: TRBD1
clone size: .
V gene: TRBV19
CDR3 DNA: TGTGCCAGTAGTAACGACGGGCAGGGGGCTTCAGTGGATGAAAAACTGTTTTTT
CDR3 protein: CASSNDGQGASVDEKLFF

J gene: TRBJ2-5
D gene: TRBD1
clone size: .
V gene: TRBV7-8
CDR3 DNA: TGTGCCAGCAGCCCCAGACAGGGGGCCGGGACCCAGTACTTC
CDR3 protein: CASSPRQGAGTQYF

J gene: TRBJ2-3
D gene: .
clone size: .
V gene: TRBV21-1
CDR3 DNA: TGTGCCAGCAGCACAAGGGGACTAGCGGGAGTTTACACAGATACGCAGTATTTT
CDR3 protein: CASSTRGLAGVYTDTQYF

J gene: TRBJ2-2
D gene: .
clone size: .
V gene: TRBV6-5
CDR3 DNA: TGTGCCAGCAGTTCCGGGACCGACACCGGGGAGCTGTTTTTT
CDR3 protein: CASSSGTDTGELFF

J gene: TRBJ2-7
D gene: TRBD1
clone size: .
V gene: TRBV6-5
CDR3 DNA: TGTGCCAGCAGTTATAACAGGGGGTCCTACGAGCAGTACTTC
CDR3 protein: CASSYNRGSYEQYF

J gene: TRBJ2-3
D gene: .
clone size: .
V gene: TRBV2
CDR3 DNA: TGTGCCAGCAGTGGGAGTAGGGCTGATACGCAGTATTTT
CDR3 protein: CASSGSRADTQYF

J gene: TRBJ2-5
D gene: .
clone size: once
V gene: TRBV28
CDR3 DNA: TGTGCCAGCACCATAACCCCGGCGCTCAGGGGGGCCCAGTACTTC
CDR3 protein: CASTITPALRGAQYF

J gene: TRBJ2-7
D gene: .
clone size: .
V gene: TRBV4-2
CDR3 DNA: TGTGCCAGCAGCCAAGTAGGTCAGCACTACGAGCAGTACTTC
CDR3 protein: CASSQVGQHYEQYF

J gene: TRBJ2-7
D gene: .
clone size: .
V gene: TRBV13
CDR3 DNA: TGTGCCAGCAGCTTAGAAGGAGGCCTCTACGAGCAGTACTTC
CDR3 protein: CASSLEGGLYEQYF

J gene: TRBJ2-7
D gene: TRBD1
clone size: once
V gene: TRBV5-1
CDR3 DNA: TGCGCCAGCAGCTTGGTGGACAGGGGGTCCTACGAGCAGTACTTC
CDR3 protein: CASSLVDRGSYEQYF

J gene: TRBJ2-1
D gene: .
clone size: once
V gene: TRBV5-8
CDR3 DNA: TGTGCCAGCAGCTTGGGGGTTCTGACCGGGAGCATAACCAGTGAGCAGTTCTTC
CDR3 protein: CASSLGVLTGSITSEQFF

J gene: TRBJ1-5
D gene: .
clone size: once
V gene: TRBV19
CDR3 DNA: TGTGCCAGTAGTATCGCGCCAGGGGCGAGCAATCAGCCCCAGCATTTT
CDR3 protein: CASSIAPGASNQPQHF

J gene: TRBJ2-7
D gene: .
clone size: .
V gene: TRBV5-4
CDR3 DNA: TGTGCCAGCAGCACCTCAGGGGTTCGCGAGCAGTACTTC
CDR3 protein: CASSTSGVREQYF

J gene: TRBJ2-1
D gene: TRBD2
clone size: .
V gene: TRBV4-2
CDR3 DNA: TGTGCCAGCAGCCAAGCGGGTCTAGCGGGAAAGTACAATGAGCAGTTCTTC
CDR3 protein: CASSQAGLAGKYNEQFF

J gene: TRBJ2-1
D gene: .
clone size: .
V gene: TRBV29-1
CDR3 DNA: TGCAGCGTTGATAGTGGGAACAATGAGCAGTTCTTC
CDR3 protein: CSVDSGNNEQFF

J gene: TRBJ2-1
D gene: TRBD1
clone size: .
V gene: TRBV28
CDR3 DNA: TGTGCCAGCAGTTTCTTCGGGACAGGCACCGAGCAGTTCTTC
CDR3 protein: CASSFFGTGTEQFF

J gene: TRBJ2-7
D gene: TRBD2
clone size: .
V gene: TRBV4-1
CDR3 DNA: TGCGCCAGCAGCCAAGATAACGGGAGGGCCTACGAGCAGTACTTC
CDR3 protein: CASSQDNGRAYEQYF

J gene: TRBJ2-1
D gene: TRBD2
clone size: .
V gene: TRBV5-6
CDR3 DNA: TGTGCCAGCAGCGACGGGACTAGCGGCAGCTACAATGAGCAGTTCTTC
CDR3 protein: CASSDGTSGSYNEQFF

J gene: TRBJ2-1
D gene: TRBD2
clone size: .
V gene: TRBV7-9
CDR3 DNA: TGTGCCAGCAGCCCATCCCCGGGAGGCTACAATGAGCAGTTCTTC
CDR3 protein: CASSPSPGGYNEQFF

J gene: TRBJ2-7
D gene: TRBD1
clone size: .
V gene: TRBV5-4
CDR3 DNA: TGTGCCAGCAGCCTCGACCGGGACAGACCCTACGAGCAGTACTTC
CDR3 protein: CASSLDRDRPYEQYF

J gene: TRBJ1-1
D gene: .
clone size: .
V gene: TRBV25-1
CDR3 DNA: TGTGCCAGCAGTGAATTTACCCTACCCGCTTTCTTT
CDR3 protein: CASSEFTLPAFF

J gene: TRBJ2-5
D gene: TRBD1
clone size: once
V gene: TRBV18
CDR3 DNA: TGTGCCAGCTCACCACTGGGAGCAGGGGGTAAAGAGACCCAGTACTTC
CDR3 protein: CASSPLGAGGKETQYF